This T cell receptor beta chain was recovered during a study of blood T cell repertoires in COVID-19. For the study at large: The analysed material was cDNA or gDNA that came from T cells, B-cell-depleted T cells, or PBMCs.

Per the original data handling: Using reference gene primer amplification, nucleated cell counts were estimated. The method was immunoSEQ multiplex PCR; TCRdb's version includes in-frame clones alone and lacks a portion of them. V, J and clone size are those of that table, while D and trimming were read from the DNA. Of 300,000 to 400,000 clones in the sample, about 93% were seen once. This TCR derives from a woman aged 18-29 years who had recovered from COVID-19. Sequencing input: peripheral blood.

The CDR3 reads CASSISGLNQPQHF. DNA for the CDR3: TGTGCCAGTAGTATATCAGGACTCAATCAGCCCCAGCATTTT. The chain recombines TRBV19 with TRBJ1-5; D gene uncertain. CDR3 size: 14 residues. CDR1 is LNHDA, CDR2 SQIVND, per germline (reference sequence). V was clipped by 2 bases and J by 3 bases, with 8 bases between them.